What follows are 3 T cell receptor beta chains derived from one specimen sequenced in a study of blood T cell repertoires in COVID-19. Produced via immunoSEQ multiplex PCR; TCRdb's table is partial and in-frame only. The sample holds some 83,000 clones, about 87% seen once. Input material: peripheral blood. Receptors were obtained from a man in his fifties or sixties with acute or convalescent COVID-19.

V usage is TRBV7-9 and J usage is TRBJ2-1; 11 nucleotides agree with TRBD2. The CDR3 extends over 13 amino acids. Germline CDR1 is SEHNR and CDR2 is FQNEAQ (reference sequence). The V and J ends lost 4 bases and 11 bases, in that order; junction bases with no gene match: 4. CDR3 sequence: CASSYGLAGKQFF. The DNA for the CDR3 is TGTGCCAGCAGCTACGGACTAGCGGGCAAGCAGTTCTTC.

V gene TRBV9 combines with J gene TRBJ2-7, with TRBD2 as a possible D gene (5 bases). Trimming pared 0 bases from V and 2 bases from J, leaving 9 bases between. CDR1 SGDLS and CDR2 YYNGEE come from the germline V gene. The CDR3 consists of 14 residues. CDR3 DNA sequence: TGTGCCAGCAGCGTAGAGGACGGGGCCTACGAGCAGTACTTC. Translating gives CASSVEDGAYEQYF.

Here the CDR3 DNA reads TGTGCCAGCAGCCACCTGACAGTAGAAAAACTGTTTTTT. Amino acids: CASSHLTVEKLFF. V is TRBV14 and J is TRBJ1-4; a possible D gene is TRBD1 (5 bases). Trimming stripped 3 bases from V and 8 bases from J, with 10 bases between. Germline CDR1 and CDR2: SGHDN and FVKESK. The CDR3 is made up of 13 amino acids. Together with reference TRBV14 and TRBJ1-4, the CDR3 gives the full variable domain: EAGVTQFPSHSVIEKGQTVTLRCDPISGHDNLYWYRRVMGKEIKFLLHFVKESKQDESGMPNNRFLAERTGGTYSTLKVQPAELEDSGVYFCASSHLTVEKLFFGSGTQLSVL.